A selection of T cell receptor beta chains follows, all from one sample in a study of siplizumab effects on memory and regulatory T cells. The assay was immunoSEQ multiplex PCR, and TCRdb's table has in-frame clones only and misses some. In the table there are about 120,000 clones, about 94% of which are singletons. The sequencing sample was made of non-Treg CD4+ T cells sorted from blood. The receptors come from a human donor in good health. Each CDR3 is given with its conserved first and last residue. Each record gives: D gene, V gene, clone size, CDR3 length, J gene, CDR3 protein, CDR3 DNA. D genes are given only for firm matches. Some rows have no size entry. The others give once, few or many, or a class for an expanded clone.

d_call: TRBD2; v_call: TRBV7-3; clone_size: once; cdr3_length: 16; j_call: TRBJ2-2; cdr3_aa: CASSLNSGGDTGELFF; cdr3_nt: TGTGCCAGCAGCTTAAATTCGGGAGGGGACACCGGGGAGCTGTTTTTT
d_call: .; v_call: TRBV5-4; clone_size: once; cdr3_length: 15; j_call: TRBJ1-1; cdr3_aa: CASSRGTTLNTEAFF; cdr3_nt: TGTGCCAGCAGCCGGGGGACAACTTTGAACACTGAAGCTTTCTTT
d_call: .; v_call: TRBV4-2; clone_size: once; cdr3_length: 14; j_call: TRBJ2-3; cdr3_aa: CASSQDPGKDTQYF; cdr3_nt: TGTGCCAGCAGCCAAGACCCGGGAAAAGATACGCAGTATTTT
d_call: TRBD1; v_call: TRBV11-2; clone_size: once; cdr3_length: 14; j_call: TRBJ2-1; cdr3_aa: CASSPGNRGNEQFF; cdr3_nt: TGTGCCAGCAGCCCCGGGAACAGGGGAAATGAGCAGTTCTTC
d_call: .; v_call: TRBV5-1; clone_size: .; cdr3_length: 14; j_call: TRBJ1-2; cdr3_aa: CASSPGTDWSGYTF; cdr3_nt: TGCGCCAGCAGCCCAGGGACGGATTGGAGTGGCTACACCTTC
d_call: .; v_call: TRBV5-6; clone_size: .; cdr3_length: 13; j_call: TRBJ2-7; cdr3_aa: CASSLAPPFEQYF; cdr3_nt: TGTGCCAGCAGCTTGGCCCCGCCCTTCGAGCAGTACTTC
d_call: TRBD2; v_call: TRBV4-1; clone_size: .; cdr3_length: 15; j_call: TRBJ2-5; cdr3_aa: CASSYPGTSDETQYF; cdr3_nt: TGCGCCAGCAGCTATCCCGGGACTAGCGATGAGACCCAGTACTTC
d_call: .; v_call: TRBV7-8; clone_size: .; cdr3_length: 13; j_call: TRBJ2-6; cdr3_aa: CASSYPGANVLTF; cdr3_nt: TGTGCCAGCAGCTATCCCGGGGCCAACGTCCTGACTTTC
d_call: TRBD2; v_call: TRBV28; clone_size: .; cdr3_length: 17; j_call: TRBJ2-7; cdr3_aa: CASSLPSGGDTIYEQYF; cdr3_nt: TGTGCCAGCAGTTTACCCAGCGGGGGGGATACTATCTACGAGCAGTACTTC
d_call: TRBD1; v_call: TRBV18; clone_size: .; cdr3_length: 14; j_call: TRBJ2-7; cdr3_aa: CASSPGTGHYEQYF; cdr3_nt: TGTGCCAGCTCACCGGGGACAGGGCACTACGAGCAGTACTTC
d_call: .; v_call: TRBV21-1; clone_size: .; cdr3_length: 16; j_call: TRBJ2-7; cdr3_aa: CASSKEFGSLTWEQYF; cdr3_nt: TGTGCCAGCAGCAAAGAATTCGGCAGTCTTACTTGGGAGCAGTACTTC
d_call: TRBD2; v_call: TRBV11-2; clone_size: .; cdr3_length: 16; j_call: TRBJ2-2; cdr3_aa: CASSAGLAGGFGELFF; cdr3_nt: TGTGCCAGCAGCGCCGGACTAGCGGGAGGTTTCGGGGAGCTGTTTTTT
d_call: .; v_call: TRBV5-1; clone_size: .; cdr3_length: 15; j_call: TRBJ2-2; cdr3_aa: CASSLPKPGAGELFF; cdr3_nt: TGCGCCAGCAGCCTACCAAAGCCAGGGGCCGGGGAGCTGTTTTTT
d_call: .; v_call: TRBV7-9; clone_size: .; cdr3_length: 12; j_call: TRBJ2-3; cdr3_aa: CASSLEGNTQYF; cdr3_nt: TGTGCCAGCAGCTTAGAAGGGAATACGCAGTATTTT
d_call: .; v_call: TRBV28; clone_size: once; cdr3_length: 16; j_call: TRBJ2-1; cdr3_aa: CASSFPGQTLGNEQFF; cdr3_nt: TGTGCCAGCAGTTTCCCAGGGCAGACCTTGGGCAATGAGCAGTTCTTC
d_call: .; v_call: TRBV6-5; clone_size: .; cdr3_length: 13; j_call: TRBJ1-5; cdr3_aa: CASSTSRAVAQHF; cdr3_nt: TGTGCCAGCAGTACCTCGCGGGCCGTAGCCCAGCATTTT
d_call: TRBD2; v_call: TRBV7-3; clone_size: .; cdr3_length: 14; j_call: TRBJ2-1; cdr3_aa: CASSPGTSGIRQFF; cdr3_nt: TGTGCCAGCAGCCCCGGGACTAGCGGGATCCGGCAGTTCTTC
d_call: TRBD2; v_call: TRBV11-3; clone_size: .; cdr3_length: 12; j_call: TRBJ2-7; cdr3_aa: CASSLAGDEQYF; cdr3_nt: TGTGCCAGCAGCTTGGCGGGGGACGAGCAGTACTTC
d_call: TRBD1; v_call: TRBV4-1; clone_size: .; cdr3_length: 17; j_call: TRBJ2-3; cdr3_aa: CASSQVGRDRDKDTQYF; cdr3_nt: TGCGCCAGCAGCCAAGTGGGTCGGGACAGGGATAAAGATACGCAGTATTTT
d_call: .; v_call: TRBV5-1; clone_size: .; cdr3_length: 13; j_call: TRBJ1-1; cdr3_aa: CASSREGSTEAFF; cdr3_nt: TGCGCCAGCTCGAGGGAGGGGAGCACTGAAGCTTTCTTT
d_call: .; v_call: TRBV21-1; clone_size: .; cdr3_length: 14; j_call: TRBJ1-6; cdr3_aa: CASSKGGGNSPLHF; cdr3_nt: TGTGCCAGCAGCAAAGGTGGCGGAAATTCACCCCTCCACTTT
d_call: .; v_call: TRBV9; clone_size: .; cdr3_length: 15; j_call: TRBJ1-2; cdr3_aa: CASSVGDTLNYGYTF; cdr3_nt: TGTGCCAGCAGCGTAGGGGACACCCTTAACTATGGCTACACCTTC
d_call: .; v_call: TRBV14; clone_size: .; cdr3_length: 13; j_call: TRBJ2-5; cdr3_aa: CASSPRPGETQYF; cdr3_nt: TGTGCCAGCAGCCCGCGGCCTGGGGAGACCCAGTACTTC
d_call: TRBD1; v_call: TRBV7-2; clone_size: .; cdr3_length: 14; j_call: TRBJ2-5; cdr3_aa: CASSPDRGHETQYF; cdr3_nt: TGTGCCAGCAGCCCGGACAGGGGGCATGAGACCCAGTACTTC
d_call: .; v_call: TRBV19; clone_size: .; cdr3_length: 11; j_call: TRBJ1-4; cdr3_aa: CATDGYEKLFF; cdr3_nt: TGTGCCACGGACGGCTATGAAAAACTGTTTTTT
d_call: .; v_call: TRBV7-9; clone_size: .; cdr3_length: 15; j_call: TRBJ2-1; cdr3_aa: CASSLRREYGVEQFF; cdr3_nt: TGTGCCAGCAGCCTAAGAAGGGAATACGGCGTAGAGCAGTTCTTC